This T cell receptor (beta chain) was sequenced during a study of human T cells and chemical hapten exposure. This clonotype was seen a handful of times. Time point in this sample: patch test 2, 6 weeks after DPC sensitization. The treatment: therapeutic diphenylcyclopropenone sensitization with weekly scalp DPC. As the library was built, unique molecular identifiers were attached to individual cDNA molecules. Each CDR3 protein gets one entry after TCRdb re-called the RACE reads with MiXCR. The sample carries about 380,000 distinct CDR3 sequences, about 6% recorded once. CDR3 length: 15 residues. The sample consisted of whole blood, taken in connection with sensitization to the hapten diphenylcyclopropenone (DPC). This chain uses TRBV21-1 with TRBJ2-2; the DNA was not used to check the table's D call, TRBD1. TRBV21-1 counts as a pseudogene. This clonotype was sampled from a woman aged 18-29 years with alopecia areata. Some clones in this sample may be carry-over from other donors' samples. The CDR3, as DNA: TGTGCCAGCACTCTACAGGGGGAGGGCACCGGGGAGCTGTTTTTT. As protein: CASTLQGEGTGELFF.